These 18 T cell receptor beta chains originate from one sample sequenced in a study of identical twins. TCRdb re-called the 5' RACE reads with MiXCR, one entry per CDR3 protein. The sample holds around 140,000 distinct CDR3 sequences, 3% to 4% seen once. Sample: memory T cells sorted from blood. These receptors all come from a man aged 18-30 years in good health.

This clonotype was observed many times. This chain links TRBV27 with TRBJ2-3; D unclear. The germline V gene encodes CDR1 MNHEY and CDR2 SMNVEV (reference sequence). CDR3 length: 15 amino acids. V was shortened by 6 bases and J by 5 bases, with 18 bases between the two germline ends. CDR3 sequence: CASRNPAGARDTQYF. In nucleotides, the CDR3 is TGTGCCAGCAGGAACCCAGCAGGAGCAAGAGATACGCAGTATTTT.

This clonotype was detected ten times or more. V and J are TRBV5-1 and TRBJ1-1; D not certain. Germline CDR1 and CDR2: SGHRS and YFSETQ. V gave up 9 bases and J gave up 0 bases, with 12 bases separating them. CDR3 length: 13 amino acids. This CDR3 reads CATSIGMNTEAFF. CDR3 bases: TGCGCCACTAGCATTGGGATGAACACTGAAGCTTTCTTT.

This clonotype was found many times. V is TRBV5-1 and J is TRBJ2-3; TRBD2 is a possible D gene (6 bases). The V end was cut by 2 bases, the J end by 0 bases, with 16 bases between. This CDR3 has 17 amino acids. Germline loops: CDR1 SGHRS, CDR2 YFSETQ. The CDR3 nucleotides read TGCGCCAGCAGCTTTCGCAGCGGGCGAACTAGCACAGATACGCAGTATTTT. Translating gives CASSFRSGRTSTDTQYF.

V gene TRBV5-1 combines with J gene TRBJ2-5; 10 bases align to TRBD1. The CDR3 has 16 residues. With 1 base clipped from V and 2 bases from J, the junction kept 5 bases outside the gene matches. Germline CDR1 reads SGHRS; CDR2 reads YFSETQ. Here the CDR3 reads CASSLMGQGIQETQYF. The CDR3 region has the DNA TGCGCCAGCAGCTTGATGGGACAGGGGATACAAGAGACCCAGTACTTC.

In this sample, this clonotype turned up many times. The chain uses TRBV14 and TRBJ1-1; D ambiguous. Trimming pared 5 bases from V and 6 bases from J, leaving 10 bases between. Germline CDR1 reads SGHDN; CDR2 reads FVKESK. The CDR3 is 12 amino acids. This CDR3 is CASSFGPSEAFF. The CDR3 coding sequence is TGTGCCAGCAGCTTCGGACCTTCTGAAGCTTTCTTT.

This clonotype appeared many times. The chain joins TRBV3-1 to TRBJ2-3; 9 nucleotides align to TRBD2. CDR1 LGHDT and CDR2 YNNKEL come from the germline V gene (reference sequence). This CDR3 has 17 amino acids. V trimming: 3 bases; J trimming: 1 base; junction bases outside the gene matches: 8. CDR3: CASSHYRLAGRTDTQYF. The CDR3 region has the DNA TGTGCCAGCAGCCATTACCGCCTAGCGGGACGCACAGATACGCAGTATTTT.

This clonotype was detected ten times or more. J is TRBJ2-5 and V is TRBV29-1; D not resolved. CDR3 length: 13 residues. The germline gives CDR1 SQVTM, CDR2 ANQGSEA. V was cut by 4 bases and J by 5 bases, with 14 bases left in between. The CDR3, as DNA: TGCAGCGTTGGTGGGCGATCGTCGGAGACCCAGTACTTC. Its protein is CSVGGRSSETQYF.

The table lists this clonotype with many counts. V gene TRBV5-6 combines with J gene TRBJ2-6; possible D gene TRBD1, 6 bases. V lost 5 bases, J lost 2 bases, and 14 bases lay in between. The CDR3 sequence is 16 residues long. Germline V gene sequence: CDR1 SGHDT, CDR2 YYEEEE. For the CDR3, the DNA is TGTGCCAGCAGATCCGGGACATATACTGGGGCCAACGTCCTGACTTTC. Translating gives CASRSGTYTGANVLTF.

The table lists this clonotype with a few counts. CDR3 nucleotide sequence: TGCGCCAGCAGATACGACAGGAAAAACGAGCAGTACTTC. Amino acids: CASRYDRKNEQYF. The rearrangement links TRBV5-1 to TRBJ2-7; tentative D call: TRBD1 (6 bases). The CDR3 length is 13 residues. Germline CDR1 is SGHRS and CDR2 is YFSETQ. With 5 bases removed from V and 5 bases from J, the gap between germline ends came to 14 bases.

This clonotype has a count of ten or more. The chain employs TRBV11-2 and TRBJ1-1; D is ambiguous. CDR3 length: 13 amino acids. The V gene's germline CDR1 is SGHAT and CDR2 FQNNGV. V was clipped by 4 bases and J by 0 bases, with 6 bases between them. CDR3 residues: CASSSMLNTEAFF. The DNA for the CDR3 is TGTGCCAGCAGCTCCATGCTGAACACTGAAGCTTTCTTT. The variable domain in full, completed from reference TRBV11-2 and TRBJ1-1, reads EAGVAQSPRYKIIEKRQSVAFWCNPISGHATLYWYQQILGQGPKLLIQFQNNGVVDDSQLPKDRFSAERLKGVDSTLKIQPAKLEDSAVYLCASSSMLNTEAFFGQGTRLTVV.

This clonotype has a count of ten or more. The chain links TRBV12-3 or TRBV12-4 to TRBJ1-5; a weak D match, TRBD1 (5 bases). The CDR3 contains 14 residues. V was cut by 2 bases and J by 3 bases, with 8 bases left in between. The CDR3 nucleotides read TGTGCCAGCAGTTTATATGGGGCCAATCAGCCCCAGCATTTT. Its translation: CASSLYGANQPQHF.

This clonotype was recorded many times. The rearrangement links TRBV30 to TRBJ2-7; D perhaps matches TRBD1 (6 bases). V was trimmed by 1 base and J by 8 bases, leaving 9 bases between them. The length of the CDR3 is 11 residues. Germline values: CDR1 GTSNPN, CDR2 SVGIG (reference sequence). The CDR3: CAWSAQGKQYF. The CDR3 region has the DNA TGTGCCTGGAGTGCACAGGGTAAGCAGTACTTC.

CDR3 protein: CASRDTNQPQHF. CDR3 DNA: TGTGCCAGCAGGGACACCAATCAGCCCCAGCATTTT. This chain links TRBV6-2 or TRBV6-3 with TRBJ1-5; tentatively, D is TRBD1 (5 bases). V was clipped by 6 bases and J by 3 bases, with 6 bases between them. This CDR3 has 12 amino acids. Looked up from germline, CDR1 is MNHEY and CDR2 is SVGEGT.

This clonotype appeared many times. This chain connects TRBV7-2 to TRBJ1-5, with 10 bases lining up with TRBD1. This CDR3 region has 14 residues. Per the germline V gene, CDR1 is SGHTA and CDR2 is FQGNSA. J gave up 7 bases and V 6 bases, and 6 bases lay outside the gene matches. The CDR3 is CASRSGQGYQPQHF. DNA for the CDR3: TGTGCCAGCAGATCGGGACAGGGGTACCAGCCCCAGCATTTT.

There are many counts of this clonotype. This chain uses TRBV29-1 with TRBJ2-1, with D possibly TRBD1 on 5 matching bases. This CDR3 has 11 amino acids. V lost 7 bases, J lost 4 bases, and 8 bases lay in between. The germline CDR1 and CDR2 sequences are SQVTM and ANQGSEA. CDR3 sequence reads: CSADIYNEQFF. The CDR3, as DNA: TGCAGCGCGGACATATACAATGAGCAGTTCTTC.

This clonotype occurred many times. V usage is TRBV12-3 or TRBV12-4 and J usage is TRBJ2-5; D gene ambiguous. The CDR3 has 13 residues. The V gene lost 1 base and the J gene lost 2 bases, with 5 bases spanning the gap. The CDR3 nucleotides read TGTGCCAGCAGTTTAGTCAGACAAGAGACCCAGTACTTC. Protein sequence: CASSLVRQETQYF.

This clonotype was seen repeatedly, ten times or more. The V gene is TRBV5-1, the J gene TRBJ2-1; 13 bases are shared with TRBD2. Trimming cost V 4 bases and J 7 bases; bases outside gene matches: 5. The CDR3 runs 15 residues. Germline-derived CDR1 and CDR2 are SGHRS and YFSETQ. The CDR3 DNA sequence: TGCGCCAGCAGCGTGACTAGCGGGAGGAGGAATGAGCAGTTCTTC. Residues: CASSVTSGRRNEQFF.

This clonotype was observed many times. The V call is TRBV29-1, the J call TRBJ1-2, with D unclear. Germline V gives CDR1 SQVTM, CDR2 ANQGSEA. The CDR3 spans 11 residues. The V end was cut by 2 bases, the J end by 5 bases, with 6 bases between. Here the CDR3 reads CSVEPGYGYTF. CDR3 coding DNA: TGCAGCGTTGAACCGGGTTATGGCTACACCTTC.